Given below is one TCR beta chain in context. Its antigen is not known. This CDR3 has 15 residues. Germline V lookup: CDR1 MNHEY, CDR2 SMNVEV (reference sequence). Losses at the gene ends were 3 bases for V and 6 bases for J; bases not matched to a gene: 8. A universal primer site came from template switching; cDNA carried unique molecular identifiers. TCRdb re-called the 5' RACE reads with MiXCR, one entry per CDR3 protein. This table has roughly 1,500,000 distinct CDR3 sequences, about 32% appearing once. The data stem from a study of identical twins. The study, taken as a whole, reports: Models underpredicted monozygotic twin sharing of out-of-frame TCR alpha. Twin pairs' shared out-of-frame alpha sequences were enriched in low generation probability.

Sequences were obtained from cord blood. V is TRBV27 and J is TRBJ2-3; 8 nucleotides align to TRBD2. The sequence was obtained from a newborn girl in good health. The CDR3 coding sequence is TGTGCCAGCAGTTTCAGCGGGAGAGTGGAGGATACGCAGTATTTT. This translates into CASSFSGRVEDTQYF.